These T cell receptor beta chains were read from a single sample in a study of blood T cell repertoires in COVID-19. Libraries were prepared by immunoSEQ multiplex PCR; TCRdb keeps only in-frame clonotypes and omits some of them. The sample has under 250,000 clones, 86% seen once. The sequenced sample consisted of peripheral blood. These receptors all come from a woman aged 60-75 years who had recovered from COVID-19. Both conserved end residues are part of each CDR3.

>TRBV7-3|TRBJ2-1
CASSPGDGGYNEQFF
>TRBV9|TRBJ2-2
CASSAGTGGVDTGELFF
>TRBV6-6|TRBJ2-3
CASSYSFGVTDTQYF
>TRBV15|TRBJ1-5
CATSREGQGFEPQHF
>TRBV28|TRBJ1-6
CASSLSRGHGNNSPLHF
>TRBV7-2|TRBJ1-2
CASSFGQGANYGYTF
>TRBV28|TRBJ2-2
CASNTPGLGELFF
>TRBV28|TRBJ1-1
CASSTTGEAFF
>TRBV6-5|TRBJ1-2
CASKVYRQGLYGYTF
>TRBV27|TRBJ2-1
CASSLSSPQYNEQFF
>TRBV20-1|TRBJ1-2
CSASRTGGNYGYTF
>TRBV5-4|TRBJ1-1
CASRQADRLNTEAFF
>TRBV5-1|TRBJ2-7
CASSLGSLAYEQYF
>TRBV3-1/TRBV3-2|TRBJ2-7
CASSQYRGRAQEQYF
>TRBV9|TRBJ2-2
CASSHGTAPSTGELFF
>TRBV9|TRBJ2-7
CASSQTANELTYEQYF
>TRBV7-2|TRBJ2-7
CASSPYYEQYF
>TRBV5-1|TRBJ2-7
CASSDRDFSSYEQYF
>TRBV5-1|TRBJ2-1
CASSLLLADRHEQFF
>TRBV10-3|TRBJ2-5
CAISNPVGGETQYF
>TRBV7-3|TRBJ1-5
CASSLGRDRCQPQHF
>TRBV7-2|TRBJ2-2
CASSPSGASNTGELFF
>TRBV4-2|TRBJ1-2
CASSQDRLQVAFGYTF
>TRBV6-6|TRBJ2-7
CASSRGTVYEQYF
>TRBV18|TRBJ2-2
CASSPNQQGTGELFF
>TRBV5-1|TRBJ2-3
CASSLAQVGGDTQYF
>TRBV11-3|TRBJ1-1
CASSAGQGADEAFF
>TRBV3-1/TRBV3-2|TRBJ1-1
CASSPGWARVDTEAFF
>TRBV28|TRBJ2-3
CASSLPAGGTDTQYF
>TRBV3-1/TRBV3-2|TRBJ2-1
CASNIAGMKNEQFF
>TRBV4-2|TRBJ1-3
CASSQDIQSSGNTIYF
>TRBV4-3|TRBJ2-1
CASSLRAGPGNEQFF
>TRBV19|TRBJ1-5
CASSRQGVDQPQHF
>TRBV7-9|TRBJ2-5
CASSGSTGGETQYF
>TRBV7-7|TRBJ2-1
CASRIPSGLAGGQYNEQFF
>TRBV3-1/TRBV3-2|TRBJ2-2
CASSRREGTGTGELFF
>TRBV11-2|TRBJ2-1
CASSLVRGYNEQFF
>TRBV4-2|TRBJ1-2
CASSQGAGGYTF
>TRBV4-1|TRBJ2-1
CASSQGQGYNEQFF
>TRBV7-9|TRBJ1-5
CASSPGQVVNQPQHF
>TRBV7-3|TRBJ2-2
CASSQTPNTGELFF
>TRBV7-6|TRBJ2-5
CASSFSGGARETQYF
>TRBV4-1|TRBJ2-2
CASSQDRGTGELFF
>TRBV7-2|TRBJ2-5
CASSFGRGLGGETQYF
>TRBV24-1|TRBJ2-1
CATSDLWGGAGSYNEQFF
>TRBV7-6|TRBJ2-3
CASSLRLAGGTDTQYF
>TRBV18|TRBJ1-4
CASSPLSTANEKLFF
>TRBV5-1|TRBJ1-1
CASRGAGEWNTEAFF
>TRBV7-2|TRBJ2-5
CASSLGTGGRETQYF
>TRBV7-9|TRBJ1-5
CASSLRGGEGNQPQHF
>TRBV5-1|TRBJ1-5
CASSLVPDQPQHF
>TRBV7-9|TRBJ2-1
CASSQTSGGAVEQFF
>TRBV6-4|TRBJ2-2
CASRRGGDNTGELFF
>TRBV25-1|TRBJ1-6
CASSELGGSPLHF